This T cell receptor beta chain was identified in a study of blood T cell repertoires in COVID-19. Looking at the study overall: T cells, B-cell-depleted T cells, or PBMCs provided the cDNA or gDNA that served as material.

The CDR3 has 14 residues. CDR1 is SGHTA, CDR2 FQGNSA, per germline. V dropped 4 bases and J dropped 2; count of bases not matched to a gene: 2. In the source study's methods: Reference gene primer amplification in the assay estimated nucleated cell counts. Only in-frame clones appear in the TCRdb table, and some are missing; sequencing was by immunoSEQ multiplex PCR. V and J calls and clone size are those listed in that table; D and trimming were worked out from the DNA. The sample records under 200,000 clones, about 89% being singletons. The source material was peripheral blood. The clonotype originates from a man between 35 and 55 years old with active or convalescent COVID-19. The V and J genes are TRBV7-2 and TRBJ2-1, with 7 positions matching TRBD2. CDR3 bases: TGTGCCAGCAGCTCTAGCGGCGCCTACAATGAGCAGTTCTTC. It is translated as CASSSSGAYNEQFF.